One and the same sample provided the 19 T cell receptor beta chains below, sequenced in a study of T-cell reconstitution after alpha-beta-depleted transplantation in children. TCRbeta library construction was performed incorporating unique molecular identifiers. MiXCR was run by TCRdb on the PCR reads, yielding one entry per CDR3 protein. The sample lists hundreds of thousands of distinct CDR3 sequences; roughly 15% were seen once. The sequencing here drew on PBMCs from the stem cell graft donor, taken from the stem cell graft. These receptors were taken from a human donor who donated a stem cell graft to a child with acute myeloid leukemia.

In this sample, this clonotype turned up many times. J is TRBJ1-2 and V is TRBV27; TRBD1 aligns across 11 bases. CDR3 length: 16 amino acids. CDR1 and CDR2 (germline): MNHEY, SMNVEV (reference sequence). Unmatched junction bases numbered 11, after V lost 6 bases and J lost 5 bases. CDR3 residues: CASSKTDRGRRYGYTF. The CDR3 nucleotides read TGTGCCAGCAGCAAAACGGACAGGGGGCGCCGGTATGGCTACACCTTC.

Only a few counts were recorded for this clonotype. The rearrangement joins TRBV7-2 to TRBJ1-5; D gene ambiguous. V shed 3 bases and J shed 6 bases, with 12 bases lying between them. The CDR3 runs to 14 residues. CDR1 is SGHTA and CDR2 is FQGNSA in the germline V gene. CDR3 sequence: CASSFLSAGQPQHF. Written as DNA, the CDR3 is TGTGCCAGCAGCTTTTTGAGTGCAGGTCAGCCCCAGCATTTT.

V is TRBV7-9 and J is TRBJ2-5; D tentatively reads TRBD1 or TRBD2 (6 bases each). The V and J ends lost 4 bases and 1 base respectively, with 16 bases between them. Germline CDR1 is SEHNR and CDR2 is FQNEAQ (reference sequence). The length of the CDR3 is 16 residues. The CDR3 loop is CASSSRMGGPQETQYF. Written as DNA, the CDR3 is TGTGCCAGCAGCTCCCGAATGGGGGGCCCCCAAGAGACCCAGTACTTC.

There are a few counts of this clonotype. The CDR3: CASSQATETNYGYTF. CDR3 coding DNA: TGCGCCAGCAGCCAGGCGACTGAAACTAACTATGGCTACACCTTC. The chain employs TRBV4-3 and TRBJ1-2; the D is unclear. There are 15 residues in the CDR3. Trimming removed 3 bases at V and 0 bases at J, with 11 bases between. CDR1 is LGHNA, CDR2 YSLEER, per germline.

This clonotype occurred a few times. This sequence joins TRBV15 and TRBJ1-5; D gene uncertain. The V gene lost 5 bases and the J gene lost 8 bases, with 10 bases spanning the gap. The germline V gene encodes CDR1 LNHNV and CDR2 YYDKDF (reference sequence). The length of the CDR3 is 12 residues. The CDR3 is CATSFPAEPQHF. The CDR3 DNA sequence: TGTGCCACCAGCTTCCCCGCGGAGCCCCAGCATTTT.

The V and J genes are TRBV3-1 and TRBJ2-3; D not certain. The germline V gene encodes CDR1 LGHDT and CDR2 YNNKEL (reference sequence). V was clipped by 0 bases and J by 0 bases, with 10 bases between them. CDR3 length equals 16 residues. The CDR3 sequence is CASSQDSASSTDTQYF. The CDR3 bases are TGTGCCAGCAGCCAAGATTCCGCCTCTAGCACAGATACGCAGTATTTT.

This clonotype was seen repeatedly, ten times or more. The chain recombines TRBV29-1 with TRBJ1-1; tentatively, D is TRBD1 (5 bases). CDR3 length equals 11 residues. The V end was cut by 5 bases, the J end by 8 bases, with 12 bases between. Germline CDR1 reads SQVTM; CDR2 reads ANQGSEA. CDR3 in DNA: TGCAGCGTTAGGGACGTGCGGGAAGCTTTCTTT. Amino acids: CSVRDVREAFF.

This clonotype was counted a few times. This chain connects TRBV12-3 or TRBV12-4 to TRBJ1-1; D is ambiguous. CDR3 length: 13 amino acids. V was cut by 2 bases and J by 8 bases, with 12 bases left in between. Here the CDR3 reads CASSLSRQYEAFF. CDR3 nucleotides: TGTGCCAGCAGTTTATCTCGGCAGTACGAAGCTTTCTTT.

A note on this clonotype: A much larger clone lies a single base off, so this may be a read error. The chain couples TRBV29-1 to TRBJ1-2; weak D call: TRBD1 (5 bases). The germline CDR1 and CDR2 sequences are SQVTM and ANQGSEA. The CDR3 consists of 11 residues. CDR3 region: CGGSGYYAYTF. In DNA, the CDR3 is TGCGGGGGATCAGGGTACTATGCCTACACCTTC.

This clonotype was found many times. This sequence joins TRBV20-1 and TRBJ1-5, with 9 bases aligning to TRBD1. CDR1 DFQATT and CDR2 SNEGSKA come from the germline V gene (reference sequence). This CDR3 contains 15 residues. V gave up 5 bases and J gave up 3 bases; unmatched junction bases: 8. The CDR3 spells CSASQGARNNQPQHF. The CDR3 coding sequence is TGCAGTGCTTCACAGGGGGCGAGGAACAATCAGCCCCAGCATTTT.

In this sample, this clonotype turned up a few times. The chain recombines TRBV6-2 or TRBV6-3 with TRBJ2-1; 12 bases are shared with TRBD2. The germline V gene has CDR1 MNHEY and CDR2 SVGEGT. There are 16 residues in the CDR3. The V segment lost 0 bases and the J segment 5 bases; nucleotides outside the gene matches: 2. The CDR3 DNA is TGTGCCAGCAGTTACTCCCTAGCGGGGGGGAACAATGAGCAGTTCTTC. Translating it yields CASSYSLAGGNNEQFF.

The chain couples TRBV7-8 to TRBJ2-1; TRBD2 matches 9 bases. V shed 3 bases, J shed 6 bases, and the junction held 12 bases outside the gene matches. Germline assignment: CDR1 SGHVS and CDR2 FQNEAQ. This CDR3 has 17 residues. This chain's CDR3 is CASSLFAGGLPTNEQFF. The DNA for the CDR3 is TGTGCCAGCAGCTTGTTTGCGGGGGGGCTCCCCACCAATGAGCAGTTCTTC.

The genes are TRBV4-1 and TRBJ2-1; 15 nucleotides align to TRBD2. The germline V gene encodes CDR1 MGHRA and CDR2 YSYEKL. After removal of 3 bases from V and 4 bases from J, the junction contained 10 bases not matched to a gene. There are 19 residues in the CDR3. CDR3 coding DNA: TGCGCCAGCAGCCAGCGGACTAGCGGGGGGGCAAGGGGTTACAATGAGCAGTTCTTC. This gives the protein CASSQRTSGGARGYNEQFF.

The V and J genes are TRBV18 and TRBJ1-2; 7 nucleotides align to TRBD1. The CDR3 loop spans 16 amino acids. V was pared by 6 bases and J by 4 bases, with 14 bases of the junction left unmatched. CDR1 is KGHSH and CDR2 is LQKENI in the germline V gene. CDR3 DNA sequence: TGTGCCAGCTCTCCGGCGGGACAGCTAATTTTCTATGGCTACACCTTC. This encodes CASSPAGQLIFYGYTF.

This clonotype showed up many times. The genes are TRBV7-3 and TRBJ2-7; no clear D gene. The CDR3 covers 13 residues. The V end lost 5 bases, the J end lost 3 bases, and 11 bases lay between the germline ends. Germline V lookup: CDR1 SGHTA, CDR2 FQGTGA. The CDR3 is CASSVLDGYEQYF. The CDR3 DNA reads TGTGCCAGCAGCGTCCTAGACGGCTACGAGCAGTACTTC.

This clonotype has a handful of counts. V usage is TRBV20-1 and J usage is TRBJ2-7; the D call may be TRBD1 or TRBD2 (5 bases each). Trimming removed 7 bases from V and 7 bases from J, with 20 bases in between. This CDR3 region has 13 residues. In germline, CDR1 is DFQATT, CDR2 SNEGSKA (reference sequence). CDR3 sequence reads: CSEPRDPSREQYV. The CDR3 DNA sequence: TGCAGTGAACCCCGGGACCCAAGTCGGGAGCAGTACGTC.

This clonotype occurred a few times. The CDR3 reads CASSLGVVTDTQYF. CDR3 coding DNA: TGTGCCAGCAGCCTCGGGGTTGTCACAGATACGCAGTATTTT. This chain links TRBV28 with TRBJ2-3, with a weak D call TRBD2 (5 bases). Germline values: CDR1 MDHEN, CDR2 SYDVKM. CDR3 length equals 14 residues. With 6 bases removed from V and 2 bases from J, the gap between germline ends came to 12 bases.

The chain couples TRBV12-3 or TRBV12-4 to TRBJ2-1; 10 bases match TRBD2. After removal of 3 bases from V and 10 bases from J, the junction contained 9 bases not matched to a gene. CDR3 length: 15 amino acids. The CDR3 spells CASSFRSGGAGEQFF. CDR3 nucleotide sequence: TGTGCCAGCAGTTTCAGAAGCGGGGGGGCTGGAGAGCAGTTCTTC.

This clonotype has only a few counts. The chain joins TRBV18 to TRBJ2-1, with 9 bases fitting TRBD2. The V gene's germline CDR1 is KGHSH and CDR2 LQKENI. Trimming at V came to 3 bases and at J to 3 bases, leaving 9 bases not matched to a gene. The CDR3 consists of 17 residues. The CDR3 sequence is CASSPVLRGGNYNEQFF. CDR3 sequence (DNA): TGTGCCAGCTCACCCGTCCTGCGGGGGGGAAACTACAATGAGCAGTTCTTC. Complete variable domain (other parts from reference TRBV18 and TRBJ2-1): NAGVMQNPRHLVRRRGQEARLRCSPMKGHSHVYWYRQLPEEGLKFMVYLQKENIIDESGMPKERFSAEFPKEGPSILRIQQVVRGDSAAYFCASSPVLRGGNYNEQFFGPGTRLTVL.